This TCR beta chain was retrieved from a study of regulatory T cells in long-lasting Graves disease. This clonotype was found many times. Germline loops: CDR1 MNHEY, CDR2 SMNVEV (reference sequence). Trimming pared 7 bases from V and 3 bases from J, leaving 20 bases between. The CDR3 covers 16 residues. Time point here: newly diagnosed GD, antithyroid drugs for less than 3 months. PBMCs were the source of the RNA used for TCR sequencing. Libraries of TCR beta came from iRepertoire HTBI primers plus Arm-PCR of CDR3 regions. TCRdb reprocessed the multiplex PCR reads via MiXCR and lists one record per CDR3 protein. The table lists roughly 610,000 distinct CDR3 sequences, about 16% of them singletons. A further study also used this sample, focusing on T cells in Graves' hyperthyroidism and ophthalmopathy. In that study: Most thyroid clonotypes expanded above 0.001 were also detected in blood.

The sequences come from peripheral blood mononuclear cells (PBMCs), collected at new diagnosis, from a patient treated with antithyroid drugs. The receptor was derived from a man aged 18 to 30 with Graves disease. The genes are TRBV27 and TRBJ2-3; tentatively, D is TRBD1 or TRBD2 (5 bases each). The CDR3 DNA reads TGTGCCAGCAAAAACCGGGACCCAAAGGGAACAGATACGCAGTATTTT. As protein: CASKNRDPKGTDTQYF.